This is a list of T cell receptor beta chains from one sample in a study of T-cell reconstitution after alpha-beta-depleted transplantation in children. MiXCR, run by TCRdb on the PCR reads, gives a single entry per CDR3 protein. The top ten hold around a quarter of the sample, which has 75,000 to 90,000 distinct CDR3 sequences, roughly 13% seen once. Sequences were derived from PBMCs, mostly from graft donor cells, sampled 180 days after TCRalphabeta/CD19-depleted stem cell transplant. Source of these receptors: a male patient aged 2-15 years who had a stem cell transplant for acute lymphoblastic leukemia, so the T cells may come from the graft donor. CDR3s include the opening cysteine and the closing phenylalanine or tryptophan. D genes are given only for firm matches. The listing skips clone size in some rows; elsewhere it reads once, few, many or a size class.

d_call	clone_size	v_call	j_call	cdr3_nt	cdr3_aa
NA	few	TRBV27	TRBJ2-5	TGTGCCAGCAGTTTGGGGCAGGGAGTACAGACCCAGTACTTC	CASSLGQGVQTQYF
NA	NA	TRBV6-5	TRBJ2-7	TGTGCCAGCAGTTCCAGGGCAACCAACGAGCAGTACTTC	CASSSRATNEQYF
NA	few	TRBV7-2	TRBJ2-3	TGTGCCAGCAGCTTAGGGGACGGACTCACAGATACGCAGTATTTT	CASSLGDGLTDTQYF
NA	NA	TRBV10-3	TRBJ2-7	TGTGCCATCGCCGGGTCTGTGAACTACGAGCAGTACTTC	CAIAGSVNYEQYF
TRBD1	NA	TRBV20-1	TRBJ2-5	TGCAGTGCAGGGACAGGGGCTTTCGGTGGACCCAGGTACTTC	CSAGTGAFGGPRYF
NA	many	TRBV12-3/TRBV12-4	TRBJ2-2	TGTGCCAGCAGTACGCGACAGGAGTCCACCGGGGAGCTGTTTTTT	CASSTRQESTGELFF
NA	few	TRBV7-2	TRBJ1-2	TGTGCCAGCAGCTTAAGGGGCCCTACCGGCTACACCTTC	CASSLRGPTGYTF
TRBD2	NA	TRBV28	TRBJ2-4	TGTGCCACCAATTGGGCTAGCGGGACCACCGGGAGCTTTCAGTACTTC	CATNWASGTTGSFQYF
TRBD1	medium-sized	TRBV9	TRBJ2-3	TGTGCCAGCAGCCTCGGGACAGCTAGCACAGATACGCAGTATTTT	CASSLGTASTDTQYF
NA	many	TRBV5-1	TRBJ1-4	TGCGCCAGCAGCTCCCTGGAGAGGGCAACTAATGAAAAACTGTTTTTT	CASSSLERATNEKLFF
NA	NA	TRBV10-3	TRBJ1-2	TGTGCCATCAGACCCGGACAGACCCCTAACTATGGCTACACCTTC	CAIRPGQTPNYGYTF
NA	NA	TRBV18	TRBJ1-5	TGTGCCAGCTCACCACCAAAGGGACAGCCCCAGCATTTT	CASSPPKGQPQHF
NA	many	TRBV12-3/TRBV12-4	TRBJ2-6	TGTGCCAGCAGTTTGTCCTGGTCTGGGGCCAACGTCCTGACTTTC	CASSLSWSGANVLTF
NA	NA	TRBV6-6	TRBJ2-5	TGTGCCAGCAATGTCCAAGAGACCCAGTACTTC	CASNVQETQYF
TRBD2	NA	TRBV7-9	TRBJ2-5	TGTGCCAGCAAAGCGGGGGGGCGTGAGACCCAGTACTTC	CASKAGGRETQYF
TRBD2	few	TRBV7-2	TRBJ2-5	TGTGCCAGCAGCTTAGGACTAGCGGGCCCTCAAGAGACCCAGTACTTC	CASSLGLAGPQETQYF
NA	NA	TRBV6-6	TRBJ1-2	TGTGCCGCAGCCGGGGGGTATGGCTACACCTTC	CAAAGGYGYTF
NA	few	TRBV5-5	TRBJ2-4	TGTGCCAGCTGCACGAGACTAGCCAAAAACATTCAGTACTTC	CASCTRLAKNIQYF
NA	NA	TRBV7-7	TRBJ2-5	TGTGCCAGCAGCTTAGTAGGACGGGAGACCCAGTACTTC	CASSLVGRETQYF
NA	once	TRBV12-3/TRBV12-4	TRBJ2-7	TGTGCCAGCAATGTCAGGGGCGCAAAGGTGCAGTACTTC	CASNVRGAKVQYF
NA	NA	TRBV7-2	TRBJ2-7	TGTGCCAGCAGCCGGGACCCGACCTCCTACGAGCAGTACTTC	CASSRDPTSYEQYF
NA	few	TRBV12-3/TRBV12-4	TRBJ2-5	TGTGCCAGCAGTTTCGCGGGGCAAGAGACCCAGTACTTC	CASSFAGQETQYF
NA	few	TRBV20-1	TRBJ1-1	TGCAGTGCTAGAGATTCGGGGAGTGGCACTGAAGCTTTCTTT	CSARDSGSGTEAFF
TRBD2	NA	TRBV30	TRBJ2-1	TGCGGGGGAGGGTCCTACAATGAGCAGTTCTTC	CGGGSYNEQFF
NA	NA	TRBV5-1	TRBJ2-1	TGCGCCAGCAGCTTGGTACGGGAGAGTAATGAGCAGTTCTTC	CASSLVRESNEQFF
NA	few	TRBV6-6	TRBJ2-1	TGTGCCAGCAAATGGAGGGACAATGAGCAGTTCTTC	CASKWRDNEQFF
NA	many	TRBV4-3	TRBJ2-1	TGCGCCAGCAGCCAAGAGTTCAAGGCGGGGTTGACCTACAATGAGCAGTTCTTC	CASSQEFKAGLTYNEQFF
NA	NA	TRBV20-1	TRBJ2-3	TGCAGTGCTAGAGCGGACACTAGCACAGATACGCAGTATTTT	CSARADTSTDTQYF
NA	many	TRBV24-1	TRBJ2-1	TGTGCCACCAGTGACTCCGGGACTCGGAATGAGCAGTTCTTC	CATSDSGTRNEQFF
NA	NA	TRBV11-2	TRBJ1-1	TGTGCCAGCAGCTTAGATTGGGCAGGGGCGACGAACACTGAAGCTTTCTTT	CASSLDWAGATNTEAFF
TRBD2	medium-sized	TRBV7-6	TRBJ2-5	TGTGCCAGCAGCTTAGAGCCAACTAGCGGAGACGCAGAGACCCAGTACTTC	CASSLEPTSGDAETQYF
NA	NA	TRBV20-1	TRBJ2-5	TGCAGTGCTAGACGCGCGGGACACGAAGAGACCCAGTACTTC	CSARRAGHEETQYF
TRBD1	NA	TRBV29-1	TRBJ1-2	TGCAGCGTTGATACCGGGACAGGGTTGAACTATGGCTACACCTTC	CSVDTGTGLNYGYTF
TRBD2	NA	TRBV28	TRBJ2-1	TGTGCCAGCAGCATGGAACTAGCGGGCCCGTCGGAGCAGTTCTTC	CASSMELAGPSEQFF
NA	NA	TRBV30	TRBJ2-7	TGTGCCTGGATAGCTCAGCCCTACGAGCAGTACTTC	CAWIAQPYEQYF
TRBD1	few	TRBV10-3	TRBJ2-7	TGTGCCATCAGTGTCAGCAGGGGGCTTGAGCAGTACTTC	CAISVSRGLEQYF
NA	many	TRBV10-3	TRBJ2-3	TGTGCCATCAGTGAGGAGGGCCTGAGCACAGATACGCAGTATTTT	CAISEEGLSTDTQYF
NA	NA	TRBV6-2/TRBV6-3	TRBJ2-5	TGTGCCAGCAGTTACGAGGGGCCGCCCACAGATACGCAGTACTTC	CASSYEGPPTDTQYF
NA	few	TRBV7-8	TRBJ1-6	TGTGCCAGCAGCTTAGTCGCAGGGACGTATAATTCACCCCTCCACTTT	CASSLVAGTYNSPLHF
NA	few	TRBV15	TRBJ2-1	TGTGCCACTAGGATAGGCGTCGCCTACAATGAGCAGTTCTTC	CATRIGVAYNEQFF